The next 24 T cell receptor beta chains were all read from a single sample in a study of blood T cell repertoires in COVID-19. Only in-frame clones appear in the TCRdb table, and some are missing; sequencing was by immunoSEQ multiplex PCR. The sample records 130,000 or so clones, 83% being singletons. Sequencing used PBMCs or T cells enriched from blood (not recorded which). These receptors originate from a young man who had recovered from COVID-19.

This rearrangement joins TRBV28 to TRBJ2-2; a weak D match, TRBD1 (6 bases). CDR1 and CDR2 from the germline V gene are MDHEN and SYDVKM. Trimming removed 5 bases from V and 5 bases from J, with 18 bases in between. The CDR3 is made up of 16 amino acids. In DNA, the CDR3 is TGTGCCAGCAGTACCCTCGGGACATCAAAAACCGGGGAGCTGTTTTTT. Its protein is CASSTLGTSKTGELFF.

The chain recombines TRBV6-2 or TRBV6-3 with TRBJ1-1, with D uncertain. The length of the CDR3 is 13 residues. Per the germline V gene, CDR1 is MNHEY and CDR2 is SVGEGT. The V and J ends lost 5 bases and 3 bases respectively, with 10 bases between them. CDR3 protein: CASSRRVDTEAFF. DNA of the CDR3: TGTGCCAGCAGTAGGAGGGTGGACACTGAAGCTTTCTTT.

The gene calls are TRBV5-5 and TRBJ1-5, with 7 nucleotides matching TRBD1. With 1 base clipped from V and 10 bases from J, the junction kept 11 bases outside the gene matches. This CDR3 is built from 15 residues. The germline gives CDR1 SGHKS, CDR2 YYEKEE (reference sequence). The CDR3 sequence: CASSLRTGENVPQHF. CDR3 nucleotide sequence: TGTGCCAGCAGCTTGCGCACAGGGGAAAATGTCCCCCAGCATTTT.

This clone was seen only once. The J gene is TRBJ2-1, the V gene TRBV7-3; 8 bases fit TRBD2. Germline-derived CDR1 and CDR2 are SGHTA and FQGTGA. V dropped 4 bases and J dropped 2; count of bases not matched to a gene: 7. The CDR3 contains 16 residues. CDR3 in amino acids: CASSSRLALTYNEQFF. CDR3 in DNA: TGTGCCAGCAGCTCGAGACTAGCGTTAACCTACAATGAGCAGTTCTTC.

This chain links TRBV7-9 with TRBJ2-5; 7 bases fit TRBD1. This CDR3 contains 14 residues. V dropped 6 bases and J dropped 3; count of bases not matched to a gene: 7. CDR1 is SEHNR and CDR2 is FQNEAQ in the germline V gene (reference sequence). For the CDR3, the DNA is TGTGCCAGCAGTCCGACAGGGTTAGAAGAGACCCAGTACTTC. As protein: CASSPTGLEETQYF.

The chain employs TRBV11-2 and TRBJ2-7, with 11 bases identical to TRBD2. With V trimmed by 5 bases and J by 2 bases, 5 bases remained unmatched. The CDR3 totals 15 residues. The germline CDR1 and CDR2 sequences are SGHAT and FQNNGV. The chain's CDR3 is CASSLTSGGAYEQYV. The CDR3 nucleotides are TGTGCCAGCAGCCTCACTAGCGGGGGCGCCTACGAGCAGTACGTC.

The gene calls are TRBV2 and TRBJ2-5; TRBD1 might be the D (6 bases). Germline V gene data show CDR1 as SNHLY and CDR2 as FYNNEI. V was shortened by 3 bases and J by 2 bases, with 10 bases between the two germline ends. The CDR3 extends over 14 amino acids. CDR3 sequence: CASSETGRQETQYF. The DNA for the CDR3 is TGTGCCAGCAGTGAGACAGGTCGGCAAGAGACCCAGTACTTC. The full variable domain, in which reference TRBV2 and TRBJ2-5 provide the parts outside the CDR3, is EPEVTQTPSHQVTQMGQEVILRCVPISNHLYFYWYRQILGQKVEFLVSFYNNEISEKSEIFDDQFSVERPDGSNFTLKIRSTKLEDSAMYFCASSETGRQETQYFGPGTRLLVL.

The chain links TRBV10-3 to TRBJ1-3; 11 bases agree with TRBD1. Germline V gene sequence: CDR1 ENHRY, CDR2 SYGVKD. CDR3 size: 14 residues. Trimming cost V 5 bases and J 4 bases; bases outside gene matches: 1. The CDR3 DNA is TGTGCCATCAGTTGGGACAGGGGGGGAAACACCATATATTTT. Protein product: CAISWDRGGNTIYF.

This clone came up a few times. The CDR3 is CASSLLTYEQFF. The CDR3 coding sequence is TGTGCCAGCAGTCTATTGACATATGAGCAGTTCTTC. The chain employs TRBV2 and TRBJ2-1; no firm D call. Trimming took 5 bases from V and 8 from J, leaving 10 bases between them. Germline loops: CDR1 SNHLY, CDR2 FYNNEI. The CDR3 sequence is 12 residues long.

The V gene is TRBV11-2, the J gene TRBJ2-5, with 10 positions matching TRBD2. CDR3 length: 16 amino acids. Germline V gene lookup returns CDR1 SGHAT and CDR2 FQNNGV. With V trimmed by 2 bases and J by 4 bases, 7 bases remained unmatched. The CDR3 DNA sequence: TGTGCCAGCAGCTTACGGGCTAGCGGGGGAGGAGAGACCCAGTACTTC. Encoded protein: CASSLRASGGGETQYF.

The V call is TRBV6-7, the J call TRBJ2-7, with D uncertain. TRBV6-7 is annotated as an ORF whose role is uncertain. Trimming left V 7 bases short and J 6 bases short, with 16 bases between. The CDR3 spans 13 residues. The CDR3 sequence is CASISRVPGEQYV. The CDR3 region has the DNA TGTGCCAGCATTTCCCGCGTACCGGGCGAGCAGTACGTC.

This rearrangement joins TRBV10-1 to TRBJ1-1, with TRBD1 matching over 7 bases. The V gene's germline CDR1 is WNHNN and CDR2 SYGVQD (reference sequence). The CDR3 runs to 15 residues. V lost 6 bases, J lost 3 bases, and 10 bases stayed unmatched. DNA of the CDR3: TGCGCCAGCAGCCCATTCACAGGGGTGGACACTGAAGCTTTCTTT. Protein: CASSPFTGVDTEAFF.

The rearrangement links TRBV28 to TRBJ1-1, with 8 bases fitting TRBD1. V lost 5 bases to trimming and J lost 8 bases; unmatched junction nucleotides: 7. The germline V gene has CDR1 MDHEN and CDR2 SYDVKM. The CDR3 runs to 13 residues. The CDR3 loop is CASSLTQGAEAFF. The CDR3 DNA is TGTGCCAGCAGTCTGACCCAGGGGGCGGAAGCTTTCTTT.

Here the CDR3 DNA reads TGTGCCAGCAGCTTAGCGGGACAGGGAGATTATGGCTACACCTTC. Its translation is CASSLAGQGDYGYTF. V usage is TRBV7-9 and J usage is TRBJ1-2, with 9 bases that match TRBD1. J lost 5 bases, V lost 0 bases, and 4 bases had no gene match. This CDR3 has 15 residues. CDR1 and CDR2 (germline): SEHNR, FQNEAQ (reference sequence).

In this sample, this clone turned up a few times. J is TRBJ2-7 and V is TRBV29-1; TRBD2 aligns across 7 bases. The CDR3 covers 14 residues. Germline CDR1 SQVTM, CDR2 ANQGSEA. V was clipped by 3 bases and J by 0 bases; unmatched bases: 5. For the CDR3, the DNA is TGCAGCGTTGAGTTAGTAGCGGGCTCCTACGAGCAGTACTTC. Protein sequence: CSVELVAGSYEQYF.

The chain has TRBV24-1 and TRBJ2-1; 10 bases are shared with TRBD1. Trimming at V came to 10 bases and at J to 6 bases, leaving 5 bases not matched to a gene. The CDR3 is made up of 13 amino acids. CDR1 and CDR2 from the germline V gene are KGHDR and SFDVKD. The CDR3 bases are TGTGCCACTCAGGACAGGGGGAGCAATGAGCAGTTCTTC. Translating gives CATQDRGSNEQFF.

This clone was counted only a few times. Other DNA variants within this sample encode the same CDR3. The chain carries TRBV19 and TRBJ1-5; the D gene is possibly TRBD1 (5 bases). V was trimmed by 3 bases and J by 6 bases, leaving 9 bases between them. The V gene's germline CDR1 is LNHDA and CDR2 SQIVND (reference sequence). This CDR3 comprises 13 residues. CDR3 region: CASSIGGGQPQHF. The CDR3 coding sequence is TGTGCCAGTAGTATCGGGGGGGGTCAGCCCCAGCATTTT.

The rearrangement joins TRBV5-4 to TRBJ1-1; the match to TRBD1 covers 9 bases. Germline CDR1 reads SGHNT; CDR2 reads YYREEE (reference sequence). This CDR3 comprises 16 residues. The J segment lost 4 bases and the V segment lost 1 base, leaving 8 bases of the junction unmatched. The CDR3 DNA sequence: TGTGCCAGCAGCTTGCCCCCGGGACAGGGAAGCACTGAAGCTTTCTTT. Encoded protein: CASSLPPGQGSTEAFF.

CDR3 bases: TGTGCCAGCAGCGTAGGGACAGGGACAGGGGGCTTAGCTAACTATGGCTACACCTTC. Its translation: CASSVGTGTGGLANYGYTF. V is TRBV9 and J is TRBJ1-2; the match to TRBD1 covers 12 bases. After removal of 0 bases from V and 0 bases from J, the junction contained 9 bases not matched to a gene. The CDR3 covers 19 residues. In germline, CDR1 is SGDLS, CDR2 YYNGEE.

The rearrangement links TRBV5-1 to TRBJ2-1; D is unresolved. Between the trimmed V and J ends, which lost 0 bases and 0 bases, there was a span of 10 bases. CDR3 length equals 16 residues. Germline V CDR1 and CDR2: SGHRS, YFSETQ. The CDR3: CASSLENRNSYNEQFF. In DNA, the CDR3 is TGCGCCAGCAGCTTGGAGAACAGAAACTCCTACAATGAGCAGTTCTTC.

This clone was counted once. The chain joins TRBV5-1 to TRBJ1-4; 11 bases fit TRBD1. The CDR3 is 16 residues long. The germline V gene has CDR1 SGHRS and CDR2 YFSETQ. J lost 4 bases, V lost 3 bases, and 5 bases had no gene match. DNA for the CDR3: TGCGCCAGCAGCTCGGGACAGGGGGTTAATAATGAAAAACTGTTTTTT. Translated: CASSSGQGVNNEKLFF.

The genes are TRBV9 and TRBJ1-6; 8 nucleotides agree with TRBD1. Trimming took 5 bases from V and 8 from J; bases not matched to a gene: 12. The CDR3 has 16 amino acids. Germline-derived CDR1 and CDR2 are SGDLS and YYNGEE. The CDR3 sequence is CASSLTRTGMDSPLHF. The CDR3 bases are TGTGCCAGCAGTCTCACCCGGACAGGGATGGATTCACCCCTCCACTTT. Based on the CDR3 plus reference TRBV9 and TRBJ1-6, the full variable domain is DSGVTQTPKHLITATGQRVTLRCSPRSGDLSVYWYQQSLDQGLQFLIQYYNGEERAKGNILERFSAQQFPDLHSELNLSSLELGDSALYFCASSLTRTGMDSPLHFGNGTRLTVT.

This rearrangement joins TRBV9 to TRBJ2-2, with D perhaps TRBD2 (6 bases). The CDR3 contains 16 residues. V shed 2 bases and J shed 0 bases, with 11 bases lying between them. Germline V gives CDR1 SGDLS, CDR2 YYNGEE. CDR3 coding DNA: TGTGCCAGCAGCGTCGGCGGGGCCACGAACACCGGGGAGCTGTTTTTT. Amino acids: CASSVGGATNTGELFF.

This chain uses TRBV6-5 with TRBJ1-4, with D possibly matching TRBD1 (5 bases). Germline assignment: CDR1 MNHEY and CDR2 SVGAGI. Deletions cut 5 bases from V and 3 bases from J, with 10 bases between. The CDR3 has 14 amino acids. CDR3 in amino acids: CASSNRQPNEKLFF. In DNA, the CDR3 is TGTGCCAGCAGTAACCGACAGCCTAATGAAAAACTGTTTTTT.